This TCR beta chain was found in a study of blood T cell repertoires in COVID-19. The data were produced by immunoSEQ multiplex PCR, yet TCRdb's version contains in-frame clones alone and is incomplete. The data show 200,000 to 300,000 clones, with about 91% seen just once and more than 1% held by the top ten. Trimming took 5 bases from V and 1 from J, leaving 14 bases between them. Germline CDR1 reads LNHDA; CDR2 reads SQIVND (reference sequence). This CDR3 has 15 residues. This sequence originates from a woman between 40 and 55 years old with acute COVID-19. The material sequenced was PBMCs or T cells enriched from blood (not recorded which). The rearrangement joins TRBV19 to TRBJ2-5, with D perhaps matching TRBD2 (6 bases). The CDR3 region is CASSALAGTQETQYF. For the CDR3, the DNA is TGTGCCAGTAGTGCTCTGGCGGGAACCCAAGAGACCCAGTACTTC.